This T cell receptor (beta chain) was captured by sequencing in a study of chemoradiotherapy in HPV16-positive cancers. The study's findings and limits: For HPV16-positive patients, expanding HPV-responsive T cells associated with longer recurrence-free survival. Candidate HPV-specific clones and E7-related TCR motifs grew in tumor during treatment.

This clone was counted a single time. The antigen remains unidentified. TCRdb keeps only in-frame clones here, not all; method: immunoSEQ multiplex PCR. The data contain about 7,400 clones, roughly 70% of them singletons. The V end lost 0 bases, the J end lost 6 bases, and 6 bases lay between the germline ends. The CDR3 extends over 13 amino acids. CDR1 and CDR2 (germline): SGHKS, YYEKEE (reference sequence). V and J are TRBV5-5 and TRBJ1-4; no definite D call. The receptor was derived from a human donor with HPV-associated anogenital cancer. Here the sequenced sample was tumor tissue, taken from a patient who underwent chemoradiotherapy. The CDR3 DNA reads TGTGCCAGCAGCTTGGTCGGGGATGAAAAACTGTTTTTT. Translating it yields CASSLVGDEKLFF.